These 15 T cell receptor beta chains originate from one sample sequenced in a study of shared clonotypes between healthy human individuals. This table comes from immunoSEQ multiplex PCR, and its TCRdb copy is limited to in-frame clones, with some not included. The table includes millions of clones, approximately 90% detected once. Source material: naive CD4+ T cells sorted from blood. Subset described: CD45RA+ positively selected. The receptors derive from a man in his late teens or twenties in good health.

This rearrangement joins TRBV27 to TRBJ1-2; 8 bases are a match to TRBD1. The V and J ends lost 5 bases and 4 bases, in that order; junction bases with no gene match: 15. The CDR3 consists of 17 residues. CDR1 and CDR2 from the germline V gene are MNHEY and SMNVEV (reference sequence). The CDR3 is CASSPLLGQGKSYGYTF. In nucleotides, the CDR3 is TGTGCCAGCAGTCCGCTTTTAGGACAGGGTAAAAGCTATGGCTACACCTTC.

Concerning this clone: The same CDR3 arises from other DNA sequences in this sample as well. V and J are TRBV29-1 and TRBJ2-3; D is undetermined. Germline V lookup: CDR1 SQVTM, CDR2 ANQGSEA. The germline V and J ends were trimmed by 5 bases and 0 bases, with 6 bases remaining between them. The CDR3 runs 12 residues. This CDR3 reads CSVRQSTDTQYF. The CDR3 DNA reads TGCAGCGTTCGGCAGAGCACAGATACGCAGTATTTT.

The CDR3 is CASSPSALRLGLAHVEQYF. CDR3 coding DNA: TGTGCCAGCAGCCCTAGTGCCCTCCGACTGGGACTAGCCCATGTCGAGCAGTACTTC. The gene calls are TRBV13 and TRBJ2-7; TRBD2 matches 9 bases. Germline V gives CDR1 PRHDT, CDR2 FYEKMQ (reference sequence). CDR3 size: 19 residues. V was clipped by 5 bases and J by 6 bases; unmatched bases: 23.

The chain recombines TRBV19 with TRBJ2-3, with a weak D call TRBD2 (5 bases). Germline V lookup: CDR1 LNHDA, CDR2 SQIVND (reference sequence). This CDR3 is 15 amino acids long. Trimming stripped 7 bases from V and 0 bases from J, with 14 bases between. The CDR3 DNA follows: TGTGCCAGTAAGAGAAGGGAGCTTAGCACAGATACGCAGTATTTT. Its translation is CASKRRELSTDTQYF.

This clone came up once. The chain joins TRBV11-2 to TRBJ2-2; unclear D gene. V was shortened by 1 base and J by 5 bases, with 11 bases between the two germline ends. Per germline, CDR1 SGHAT and CDR2 FQNNGV. This CDR3 comprises 15 residues. CDR3 sequence (DNA): TGTGCCAGCAGCTTAGGAGGCTTGGGGACCGGGGAGCTGTTTTTT. It encodes CASSLGGLGTGELFF.

The chain links TRBV6-1 to TRBJ2-5; tentatively, D is TRBD1 (5 bases). Germline V gene lookup returns CDR1 MNHNS and CDR2 SASEGT. There are 12 residues in the CDR3. The V and J ends lost 4 bases and 5 bases respectively, with 8 bases between them. CDR3 nucleotides: TGTGCCAGCAGTGGATGGGGCGAGACCCAGTACTTC. Amino acid sequence: CASSGWGETQYF.

As regards this clone: Other DNA sequences in the sample encode the same CDR3. The chain links TRBV9 to TRBJ2-2; D is ambiguous. Trimming cost V 2 bases and J 4 bases, with 6 bases left between them. Per germline, CDR1 SGDLS and CDR2 YYNGEE. There are 13 residues in the CDR3. In DNA, the CDR3 is TGTGCCAGCAGCGTCCTTGGCACCGGGGAGCTGTTTTTT. Its protein is CASSVLGTGELFF. The full variable domain, completed using reference TRBV9 and TRBJ2-2, is DSGVTQTPKHLITATGQRVTLRCSPRSGDLSVYWYQQSLDQGLQFLIQYYNGEERAKGNILERFSAQQFPDLHSELNLSSLELGDSALYFCASSVLGTGELFFGEGSRLTVL.

This clone turned up a few times. The chain carries TRBV30 and TRBJ1-3; D is ambiguous. CDR3 length equals 12 residues. V gave up 3 bases and J gave up 0 bases, with 3 bases separating them. CDR1 GTSNPN and CDR2 SVGIG come from the germline V gene (reference sequence). The CDR3 coding sequence is TGTGCCTGGAGAGCCTCTGGAAACACCATATATTTT. Amino acids: CAWRASGNTIYF.

The gene calls are TRBV19 and TRBJ1-5; TRBD1 matches 7 bases. After removal of 5 bases from V and 0 bases from J, the junction contained 7 bases not matched to a gene. Germline V gene data show CDR1 as LNHDA and CDR2 as SQIVND (reference sequence). This CDR3 spans 16 amino acids. The CDR3 DNA is TGTGCCAGTAGTTCTGGACAGGCAAATAGCAATCAGCCCCAGCATTTT. Translation gives CASSSGQANSNQPQHF.

The chain employs TRBV7-9 and TRBJ1-1; D is unresolved. CDR1 is SEHNR and CDR2 is FQNEAQ in the germline V gene (reference sequence). This CDR3 has 15 residues. V was trimmed by 3 bases and J by 1 base, leaving 12 bases between them. CDR3 sequence (DNA): TGTGCCAGCAGCTTCGTGCATTCTCAGAACACTGAAGCTTTCTTT. Protein sequence: CASSFVHSQNTEAFF.

The chain has TRBV6-6 and TRBJ1-1; perhaps TRBD1 as D (6 bases). CDR1 and CDR2 from the germline V gene are MNHNY and SVGAGI (reference sequence). The CDR3 has 14 amino acids. V lost 6 bases and J 0 bases, leaving 11 bases between the germline ends. This CDR3 reads CASRLRGMNTEAFF. CDR3 DNA: TGTGCCAGCAGGCTCAGGGGTATGAACACTGAAGCTTTCTTT.

The CDR3 here is CASSDKGTGAYEQYF. Written as DNA, the CDR3 is TGTGCCAGCAGTGACAAAGGGACGGGGGCCTACGAGCAGTACTTC. The rearrangement uses TRBV6-4 and TRBJ2-7; possible D gene TRBD2, 6 bases. The length of the CDR3 is 15 residues. Germline V gene lookup returns CDR1 MRHNA and CDR2 SNTAGT. V was trimmed by 2 bases and J by 2 bases, leaving 13 bases between them.

This clone was counted a single time. Different DNA sequences within this sample yield the same CDR3. In DNA form, the CDR3 reads TGTGCCAGCAGCTTACAGGGGGCGAACACTGAAGCTTTCTTT. Its protein is CASSLQGANTEAFF. V is TRBV7-2 and J is TRBJ1-1, with 8 bases that match TRBD1. The V gene's germline CDR1 is SGHTA and CDR2 FQGNSA. V lost 2 bases and J lost 1; bases outside the gene matches: 0. This CDR3 has 14 amino acids.

The table lists this clone with a few counts. The sample carries other DNA sequences with the same CDR3. The chain uses TRBV6-6 and TRBJ2-5, with D unclear. In germline, CDR1 is MNHNY, CDR2 SVGAGI (reference sequence). This CDR3 has 11 residues. V lost 4 bases, J lost 1 base, and 1 base lay in between. CDR3 amino acids: CASSSQETQYF. The CDR3 DNA reads TGTGCCAGCAGTTCCCAAGAGACCCAGTACTTC.

The chain couples TRBV15 to TRBJ1-1; D perhaps matches TRBD1 (6 bases). The V and J ends lost 0 bases and 5 bases respectively, with 13 bases between them. The length of the CDR3 is 15 residues. Germline CDR1 and CDR2: LNHNV and YYDKDF (reference sequence). This CDR3 is CATSRDIQGGTEAFF. The CDR3 region has the DNA TGTGCCACCAGCAGAGATATACAGGGAGGAACTGAAGCTTTCTTT.